This TCR beta chain was found in a study of CXCR3-negative and CXCR3-positive naive CD8 T cells (dated by TCRdb to about 2019). Regarding the complete study: Some 130 million TRB reads were obtained in total, roughly 1.5 +/- 0.3 million reads per library. The diversity and physicochemical repertoire analyses included 11 donors pooled from two independent experiments. TRBV-TRBJ cluster analysis included naive subsets from 5 donors and memory cells from 3 donors.

Each CD8+ T cell subset was flow-sorted in triplicate, with 250,000 to 350,000 cells per subset placed directly into RLT lysis buffer. Naive CD8+ T cells were defined stringently as CD45RO-CCR7+CD27+CD95- to exclude memory contaminants. Peripheral blood mononuclear cells were isolated from buffy coats by standard density gradient centrifugation. A FACSAria III was used to flow-sort naive CXCR3-negative and CXCR3-positive CD8+ T cells. Total RNA was extracted from sorted cells with an RNeasy Mini Kit. The reads were generated on a NextSeq 550. The Human TCR Profiling Kit (MiLaboratory) was used to make UMI-labeled 5' RACE TRB cDNA libraries. The full amount of extracted RNA was used for cDNA synthesis, and the full amount of resulting cDNA was used for PCR amplification. Libraries were prepared in parallel with an identical number of PCR cycles. In the source study's methods: With a minimum of two reads required per UMI, MIGEC and MiXCR pulled out about 50,000 +/- 10,000 unique UMI-labeled TRB cDNA molecules from each library. An average of approximately 40,000 +/- 10,000 functional in-frame TRB CDR3 nucleotide clonotypes without stop codons was found per library. After downsampling to 5000 UMI-labeled TRB molecules per sample, diversity metrics such as normalized Shannon-Wiener and Chao1 were calculated in VDJtools. Clonotype-size-weighted physicochemical properties of the central five CDR3 residues (interaction energy, strength, volume and Kidera factor 4) were computed in VDJtools. The reads went through TCRdb reprocessing, and each CDR3 protein sequence gets one entry with no DNA. The V and J calls shown here were made by TCRdb, not taken from the authors' results. The sample has some 67,000 distinct CDR3 sequences on record. Of the sample, about 1.5% falls within the top ten clones.

Here is what the overall study found, with its caveats: Repertoire diversity was comparably high in both naive subsets but much lower in memory CD8+ T cells. TRB CDR3s from CXCR3-positive naive cells showed higher hydrophobicity (lower Kidera factor 4), lower energy, and higher strength and volume indices than CXCR3-negative naive cells. Because surface CD5, which has been linked to self-reactivity in mice, was comparable between naive subsets, TCR interaction strength was also inferred from TRB CDR3 physicochemical properties. Naive CXCR3-negative and CXCR3-positive cells from the same donor showed similar TRBV-TRBJ usage, whereas memory cells showed distinct patterns. Freshly isolated PBMCs were used for most assays because CXCR3 expression partially decreased after cryopreservation.

Remarks on this clonotype: The antigen it recognizes is unknown.

This TCR came from a human donor in good health. Some clones in this sample may be carry-over from other donors' samples. The sequenced material came from naive CXCR3- CD8+ T cells from blood. What the cell subset or site label conveys for this sample: CD45RO-CCR7+CD27+CD95- naive CD8+ T cells lacking CXCR3 (TNR3-).

The CDR3 protein sequence reads: CSVEVPTGLSGNTIYF. The chain employs TRBV29-1 and TRBJ1-3; with no DNA, the TCRdb D assignment of TRBD1 cannot be verified. Its CDR3 holds 16 amino acids, cysteine through phenylalanine. No DNA sequence was recorded. The germline V gene sets CDR1 to SQVTM and CDR2 to ANQGSEA.